Below, 21 T cell receptor beta chains from the same sample are listed, as sequenced in a study of blood T cell repertoires in COVID-19. Here immunoSEQ multiplex PCR was the method, and the copy in TCRdb shows in-frame clones only, minus some. This table has hundreds of thousands of clones, 85% appearing once. The specimen was peripheral blood. All receptors derive from a woman younger than 35 with acute or convalescent COVID-19.

The chain has TRBV5-1 and TRBJ2-7; the match to TRBD1 covers 7 bases. CDR1 and CDR2 (germline): SGHRS, YFSETQ. V lost 4 bases to trimming and J lost 2 bases; unmatched junction nucleotides: 6. The CDR3 has 14 amino acids. The CDR3 protein is CASSVGQATYEQYF. CDR3 bases: TGCGCCAGCAGCGTCGGACAGGCTACCTACGAGCAGTACTTC.

This sequence joins TRBV29-1 and TRBJ2-1; the D is unclear. The CDR3 loop spans 14 amino acids. V lost 4 bases and J 7 bases, leaving 17 bases between the germline ends. Germline CDR1 reads SQVTM; CDR2 reads ANQGSEA. CDR3 region: CSVGSDPPLNEQFF. The CDR3, as DNA: TGCAGCGTTGGAAGCGACCCCCCCTTGAATGAGCAGTTCTTC.

The V and J genes are TRBV28 and TRBJ1-6; 9 bases are shared with TRBD1. Germline V CDR1 and CDR2: MDHEN, SYDVKM. V dropped 5 bases and J dropped 4; count of bases not matched to a gene: 9. The CDR3 runs to 17 residues. This chain's CDR3 is CASSRTGATPYNSPLHF. The CDR3 region has the DNA TGTGCCAGCAGTAGGACAGGGGCCACACCTTATAATTCACCCCTCCACTTT.

The chain couples TRBV12-3 or TRBV12-4 to TRBJ2-6; D not resolved. Trimming pared 7 bases from V and 5 bases from J, leaving 9 bases between. The CDR3 has 13 residues. The CDR3 spells CASTTDRANVLTF. For the CDR3, the DNA is TGTGCCAGCACCACAGACAGGGCCAACGTCCTGACTTTC.

This chain connects TRBV5-1 to TRBJ1-1; weak D call: TRBD1 (6 bases). Germline V gene sequence: CDR1 SGHRS, CDR2 YFSETQ. The germline V and J ends were trimmed by 7 bases and 0 bases, with 13 bases remaining between them. This CDR3 contains 14 residues. The CDR3 sequence is CASRDRPLNTEAFF. CDR3 bases: TGCGCCAGCCGAGACAGGCCCTTGAACACTGAAGCTTTCTTT.

This clone has only one observation. The chain joins TRBV7-9 to TRBJ1-5, with a weak D call TRBD1 (5 bases). Germline lookup yields CDR1 SEHNR and CDR2 FQNEAQ (reference sequence). The CDR3 runs to 13 residues. V lost 3 bases to trimming and J lost 5 bases, with 8 bases between them. CDR3 nucleotides: TGTGCCAGCAGCTTTTCCAGGGATCAGCCCCAGCATTTT. Translating it yields CASSFSRDQPQHF. The variable domain in full, completed from reference TRBV7-9 and TRBJ1-5, reads DTGVSQNPRHKITKRGQNVTFRCDPISEHNRLYWYRQTLGQGPEFLTYFQNEAQLEKSRLLSDRFSAERPKGSFSTLEIQRTEQGDSAMYLCASSFSRDQPQHFGDGTRLSIL.

This chain uses TRBV6-5 with TRBJ2-7; the D gene is possibly TRBD1 (5 bases). Germline lookup yields CDR1 MNHEY and CDR2 SVGAGI. This CDR3 has 13 residues. V shed 6 bases and J shed 3 bases, with 12 bases lying between them. The CDR3 is CASRVAQGYEQYF. The CDR3, as DNA: TGTGCCAGCAGGGTTGCGCAGGGCTACGAGCAGTACTTC.

The V and J genes are TRBV7-9 and TRBJ1-5; TRBD1 aligns across 7 bases. The CDR3 covers 16 residues. The junction had 8 bases not matched to a gene; V was cut back by 5 bases and J by 1 base. The germline CDR1 and CDR2 sequences are SEHNR and FQNEAQ (reference sequence). The CDR3 sequence is CASSPSTGYSNQPQHF. The CDR3, as DNA: TGTGCCAGCAGCCCTTCGACAGGGTACAGCAATCAGCCCCAGCATTTT.

This chain connects TRBV5-1 to TRBJ1-2, with 10 bases that match TRBD1. Losses at the gene ends were 7 bases for V and 2 bases for J; bases not matched to a gene: 8. The CDR3 length is 15 residues. CDR1 and CDR2 from the germline V gene are SGHRS and YFSETQ. CDR3: CASSTGTGANYGYTF. The CDR3 DNA follows: TGCGCCAGCTCTACCGGGACAGGGGCCAACTATGGCTACACCTTC.

V gene TRBV5-1 combines with J gene TRBJ1-2; D is undetermined. The V gene's germline CDR1 is SGHRS and CDR2 YFSETQ. V was pared by 0 bases and J by 5 bases, with 8 bases between. This CDR3 is built from 13 residues. The CDR3 nucleotides read TGCGCCAGCAGCTTGGAGACGGGATATGGCTACACCTTC. This gives the protein CASSLETGYGYTF.

This chain uses TRBV6-5 with TRBJ1-1; 9 bases map to TRBD1. The CDR3 has 14 residues. J lost 1 base, V lost 5 bases, and 2 bases had no gene match. CDR1 is MNHEY and CDR2 is SVGAGI in the germline V gene. In nucleotides, the CDR3 is TGTGCCAGCAGTACGGGACAGGGGAACACTGAAGCTTTCTTT. As protein: CASSTGQGNTEAFF.

V usage is TRBV6-6 and J usage is TRBJ2-7, with TRBD2 as a possible D gene (5 bases). There are 15 residues in the CDR3. Trimming stripped 1 base from V and 1 base from J, with 11 bases between. Germline CDR1 reads MNHNY; CDR2 reads SVGAGI (reference sequence). The CDR3 protein is CASSYLTGSSYEQYF. The CDR3 region has the DNA TGTGCCAGCAGTTACTTAACGGGGTCTTCCTACGAGCAGTACTTC.

This chain connects TRBV27 to TRBJ1-5; tentative D call: TRBD1 (6 bases). Germline-derived CDR1 and CDR2 are MNHEY and SMNVEV (reference sequence). Trimming shortened V by 3 bases and J by 5 bases, and 11 bases separated the two germline ends. The CDR3 consists of 14 residues. The CDR3 loop reads CASSFAGAHQPQHF. CDR3 DNA: TGTGCCAGCAGTTTTGCGGGGGCTCATCAGCCCCAGCATTTT.

The rearrangement uses TRBV5-3 and TRBJ1-6, with 8 bases that match TRBD1. TRBV5-3 is an ORF for which the function is uncertain. CDR3 length: 16 residues. Trimming removed 8 bases from V and 0 bases from J; junction bases left unmatched: 7. This CDR3 reads CASGTGWSSYNSPLHF. CDR3 coding DNA: TGTGCCAGCGGGACAGGTTGGAGCTCCTATAATTCACCCCTCCACTTT.

The chain employs TRBV7-9 and TRBJ2-7; 10 nucleotides match TRBD1. CDR3 length equals 14 residues. With V trimmed by 5 bases and J by 2 bases, 3 bases remained unmatched. Germline CDR1 and CDR2: SEHNR and FQNEAQ (reference sequence). CDR3 residues: CASSGGQGAYEQYF. In DNA form, the CDR3 reads TGTGCCAGCAGCGGCGGACAGGGGGCCTACGAGCAGTACTTC.

This clone was picked up a small number of times. The rearrangement joins TRBV28 to TRBJ2-5; perhaps TRBD1 as D (5 bases). V was cut by 5 bases and J by 3 bases, with 25 bases left in between. The CDR3 has 18 amino acids. From germline, CDR1 is MDHEN and CDR2 SYDVKM. The CDR3: CASSPSPDIWGLKETQYF. The CDR3 DNA is TGTGCCAGCAGTCCCAGCCCGGACATCTGGGGCCTTAAAGAGACCCAGTACTTC. Full variable domain (outside the CDR3, taken from reference TRBV28 and TRBJ2-5): DVKVTQSSRYLVKRTGEKVFLECVQDMDHENMFWYRQDPGLGLRLIYFSYDVKMKEKGDIPEGYSVSREKKERFSLILESASTNQTSMYLCASSPSPDIWGLKETQYFGPGTRLLVL.

CDR3 protein: CASSRGGGNQPQHF. In DNA, the CDR3 is TGTGCCAGCAGCCGGGGTGGTGGGAATCAGCCCCAGCATTTT. The V and J genes are TRBV9 and TRBJ1-5; no reliable D call. CDR3 length: 14 amino acids. V was trimmed by 4 bases and J by 4 bases, leaving 12 bases between them. The germline V gene encodes CDR1 SGDLS and CDR2 YYNGEE. Full variable domain (rest looked up from reference TRBV9 and TRBJ1-5): DSGVTQTPKHLITATGQRVTLRCSPRSGDLSVYWYQQSLDQGLQFLIQYYNGEERAKGNILERFSAQQFPDLHSELNLSSLELGDSALYFCASSRGGGNQPQHFGDGTRLSIL.

This clone was found once. This chain connects TRBV7-2 to TRBJ1-5; tentative D call: TRBD1 (5 bases). The germline V gene encodes CDR1 SGHTA and CDR2 FQGNSA. V gave up 0 bases and J gave up 10 bases, with 10 bases separating them. The CDR3 length is 13 residues. The CDR3: CASSLALTGPQHF. As DNA, the CDR3 is TGTGCCAGCAGCTTAGCGTTAACAGGACCCCAGCATTTT.

The chain is built from TRBV7-8 and TRBJ1-6; D is ambiguous. Trimming removed 5 bases at V and 0 bases at J, with 14 bases between. CDR1 SGHVS and CDR2 FQNEAQ come from the germline V gene. The CDR3 has 17 amino acids. For the CDR3, the DNA is TGTGCCAGCAGCCTAGGCGCCGCAAGCTCCTATAATTCACCCCTCCACTTT. Translated, it gives CASSLGAASSYNSPLHF.

The genes are TRBV7-9 and TRBJ1-3; the match to TRBD1 covers 8 bases. Losses at the gene ends were 3 bases for V and 2 bases for J; bases not matched to a gene: 3. Germline values: CDR1 SEHNR, CDR2 FQNEAQ (reference sequence). The CDR3 totals 15 residues. CDR3: CASSFQGATGNTIYF. The CDR3 DNA sequence: TGTGCCAGCAGCTTCCAGGGGGCGACTGGAAACACCATATATTTT.

The chain has TRBV5-1 and TRBJ1-1; the match to TRBD1 covers 8 bases. CDR3 length: 15 amino acids. Germline trimming cut 3 bases from V and 4 bases from J; bases unmatched to any gene: 8. CDR1 is SGHRS and CDR2 is YFSETQ in the germline V gene. For the CDR3, the DNA is TGCGCCAGCAGCTCAGGACAGGGAAGTGGCACTGAAGCTTTCTTT. Protein sequence: CASSSGQGSGTEAFF.